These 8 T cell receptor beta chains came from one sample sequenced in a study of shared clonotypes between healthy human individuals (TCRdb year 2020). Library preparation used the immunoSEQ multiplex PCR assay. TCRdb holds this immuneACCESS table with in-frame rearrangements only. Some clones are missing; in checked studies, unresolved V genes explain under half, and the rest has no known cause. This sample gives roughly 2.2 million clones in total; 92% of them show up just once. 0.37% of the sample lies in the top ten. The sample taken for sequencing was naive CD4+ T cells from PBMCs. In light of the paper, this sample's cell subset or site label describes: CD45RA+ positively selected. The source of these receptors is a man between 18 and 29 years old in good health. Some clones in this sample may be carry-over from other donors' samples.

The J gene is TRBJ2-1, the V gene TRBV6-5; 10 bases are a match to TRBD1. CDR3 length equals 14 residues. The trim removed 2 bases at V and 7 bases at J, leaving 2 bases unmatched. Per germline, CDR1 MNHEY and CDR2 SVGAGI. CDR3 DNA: TGTGCCAGCAGTTACGGACAGGGGGGGAATGAGCAGTTCTTC. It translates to CASSYGQGGNEQFF.

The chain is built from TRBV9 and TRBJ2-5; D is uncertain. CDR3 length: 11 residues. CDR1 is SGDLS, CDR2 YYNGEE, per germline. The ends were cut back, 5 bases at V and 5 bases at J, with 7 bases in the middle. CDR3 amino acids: CASRQRETQYF. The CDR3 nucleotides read TGTGCCAGCAGACAACGGGAGACCCAGTACTTC.

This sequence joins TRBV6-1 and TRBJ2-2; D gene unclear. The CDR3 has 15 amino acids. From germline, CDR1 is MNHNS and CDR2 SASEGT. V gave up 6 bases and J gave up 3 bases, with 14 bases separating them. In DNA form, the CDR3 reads TGTGCCAGCAGCGGTGTCTGGTTTGACACCGGGGAGCTGTTTTTT. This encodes CASSGVWFDTGELFF.

CDR3 amino acids: CASSVAGAYYNEQFF. Here the CDR3 DNA reads TGTGCCAGCAGCGTAGCGGGGGCGTACTACAATGAGCAGTTCTTC. This rearrangement joins TRBV9 to TRBJ2-1, with D perhaps TRBD1 or TRBD2 (6 bases each). Germline CDR1 reads SGDLS; CDR2 reads YYNGEE. V shed 0 bases and J shed 3 bases, with 10 bases lying between them. This CDR3 has 15 amino acids.

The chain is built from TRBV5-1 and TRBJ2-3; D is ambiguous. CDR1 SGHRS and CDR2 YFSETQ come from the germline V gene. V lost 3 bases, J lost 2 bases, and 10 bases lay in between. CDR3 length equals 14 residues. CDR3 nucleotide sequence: TGCGCCAGCAGCTCACCTGCGGCCACAGATACGCAGTATTTT. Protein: CASSSPAATDTQYF.

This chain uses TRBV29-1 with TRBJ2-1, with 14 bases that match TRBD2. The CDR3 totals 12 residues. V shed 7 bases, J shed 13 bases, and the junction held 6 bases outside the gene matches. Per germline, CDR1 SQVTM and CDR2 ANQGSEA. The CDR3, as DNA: TGCAGCGGGCGACTAGCGGGAGGGCATCAGTTCTTC. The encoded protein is CSGRLAGGHQFF.

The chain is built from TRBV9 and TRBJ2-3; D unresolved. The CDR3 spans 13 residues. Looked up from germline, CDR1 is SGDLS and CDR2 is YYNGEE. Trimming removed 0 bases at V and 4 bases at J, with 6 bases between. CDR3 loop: CASSVAFADTQYF. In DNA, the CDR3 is TGTGCCAGCAGCGTAGCGTTCGCAGATACGCAGTATTTT. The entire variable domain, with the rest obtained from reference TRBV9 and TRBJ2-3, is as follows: DSGVTQTPKHLITATGQRVTLRCSPRSGDLSVYWYQQSLDQGLQFLIQYYNGEERAKGNILERFSAQQFPDLHSELNLSSLELGDSALYFCASSVAFADTQYFGPGTRLTVL.

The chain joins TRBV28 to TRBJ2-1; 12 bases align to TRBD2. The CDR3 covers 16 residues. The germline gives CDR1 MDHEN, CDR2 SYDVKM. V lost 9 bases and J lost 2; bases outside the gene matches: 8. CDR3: CASRPSGRGAYNEQFF. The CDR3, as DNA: TGTGCCAGTAGACCTAGCGGGAGGGGGGCCTACAATGAGCAGTTCTTC.